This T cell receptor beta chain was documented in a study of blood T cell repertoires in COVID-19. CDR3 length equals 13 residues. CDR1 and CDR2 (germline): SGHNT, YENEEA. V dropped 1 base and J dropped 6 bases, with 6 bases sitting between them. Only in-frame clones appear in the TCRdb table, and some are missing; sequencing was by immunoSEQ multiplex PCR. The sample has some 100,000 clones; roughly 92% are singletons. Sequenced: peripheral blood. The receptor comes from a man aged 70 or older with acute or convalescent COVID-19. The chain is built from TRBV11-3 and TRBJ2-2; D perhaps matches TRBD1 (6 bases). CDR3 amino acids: CASSLAGAGELFF. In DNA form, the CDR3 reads TGTGCCAGCAGCTTAGCAGGGGCCGGGGAGCTGTTTTTT. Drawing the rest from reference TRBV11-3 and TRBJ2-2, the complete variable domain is EAGVVQSPRYKIIEKKQPVAFWCNPISGHNTLYWYLQNLGQGPELLIRYENEEAVDDSQLPKDRFSAERLKGVDSTLKIQPAELGDSAVYLCASSLAGAGELFFGEGSRLTVL.